One and the same sample provided the 15 T cell receptor beta chains below, sequenced in a study of T cells in Graves' hyperthyroidism and ophthalmopathy (dated by TCRdb to 2018 to 2020). Receptors were amplified or captured by multiplex PCR. The instrument was an Illumina HiSeq 2000. The TCR beta CDR3 regions were amplified from RNA transcripts. A first-round RT-PCR of the TCR CDR3 used the HTBI primer set with the Qiagen OneStep RT-PCR kit. TCRdb itself trimmed the public reads at Q25 with fastp, ran MiXCR and retained productive beta chains. A single entry per CDR3 protein holds the most common genes and DNA from its merged rows. Present in this sample are about 300,000 distinct CDR3 sequences, around 19% of which were seen just once. About 35% of the sample belongs to the ten largest clones. The sequencing sample was made of blood. Source of these receptors: a man aged 45 to 65 with Graves' ophthalmopathy.

This clonotype was detected once. This chain links TRBV19 with TRBJ1-5, with TRBD1 as a possible D gene (6 bases). The CDR3 is 16 residues long. Per the germline V gene, CDR1 is LNHDA and CDR2 is SQIVND (reference sequence). Trimming removed 5 bases at V and 1 base at J, with 15 bases between. CDR3 bases: TGTGCCAGTAGTTCACCCGCCAGGGGCAGCAATCAGCCCCAGCATTTT. Encoded protein: CASSSPARGSNQPQHF.

This clonotype was seen only a few times. V gene TRBV19 combines with J gene TRBJ1-1, with TRBD1 matching 7 bases. V was pared by 7 bases and J by 5 bases, with 7 bases of the junction left unmatched. CDR1 is LNHDA, CDR2 SQIVND, per germline (reference sequence). The length of the CDR3 is 13 residues. The CDR3 DNA is TGTGCCAGTACTCAAGGGGGCGTAACTGAAGCTTTCTTT. Protein sequence: CASTQGGVTEAFF.

This clonotype was counted many times. The chain carries TRBV5-6 and TRBJ2-1, with D maybe TRBD1 (6 bases). V lost 2 bases to trimming and J lost 4 bases, with 7 bases between them. There are 13 residues in the CDR3. Germline V CDR1 and CDR2: SGHDT, YYEEEE. Written as DNA, the CDR3 is TGTGCCAGCAGCTTAAGGGGGTACAATGAGCAGTTCTTC. This translates into CASSLRGYNEQFF. Based on the CDR3 plus reference TRBV5-6 and TRBJ2-1, the full variable domain is DAGVTQSPTHLIKTRGQQVTLRCSPKSGHDTVSWYQQALGQGPQFIFQYYEEEERQRGNFPDRFSGHQFPNYSSELNVNALLLGDSALYLCASSLRGYNEQFFGPGTRLTVL.

Ten or more counts support this clonotype. The chain employs TRBV12-3 or TRBV12-4 and TRBJ2-1, with 8 bases identical to TRBD2. The CDR3 loop spans 15 amino acids. V shed 5 bases and J 4 bases; nucleotides not matched to a gene: 7. The CDR3 protein is CASSISGAGYNEQFF. DNA of the CDR3: TGTGCCAGCAGTATTAGCGGGGCGGGGTACAATGAGCAGTTCTTC.

The rearrangement joins TRBV28 to TRBJ2-7; D possibly corresponds to TRBD2 (6 bases). Trimming took off 5 bases at V and 6 bases at J, with 14 bases between the two ends. This CDR3 has 13 amino acids. Germline V gene sequence: CDR1 MDHEN, CDR2 SYDVKM. CDR3 coding DNA: TGTGCCAGCAGTGCACCCCTCGGGGGCGAGCAGTACTTC. Its protein is CASSAPLGGEQYF.

The genes are TRBV30 and TRBJ2-5; D unclear. The CDR3 is 13 amino acids. V gave up 1 base and J gave up 10 bases, with 16 bases separating them. CDR1 and CDR2 from the germline V gene are GTSNPN and SVGIG (reference sequence). This chain's CDR3 is CAWSGGVQAVQYF. In DNA form, the CDR3 reads TGTGCCTGGAGTGGAGGAGTTCAGGCAGTCCAGTACTTC.

This clonotype was counted at least ten times. This rearrangement joins TRBV7-9 to TRBJ2-7; D perhaps matches TRBD2 (6 bases). V dropped 5 bases and J dropped 4 bases, with 12 bases sitting between them. Germline V lookup: CDR1 SEHNR, CDR2 FQNEAQ (reference sequence). This CDR3 has 13 residues. The CDR3 DNA is TGTGCCAGCAGCGCGGTGGAGGGATACGAGCAGTACTTC. The encoded protein is CASSAVEGYEQYF.

Comments on this clonotype: A read error may be the cause here, since a much bigger clone is one base away. This rearrangement joins TRBV20-1 to TRBJ2-7, with 8 bases identical to TRBD2. CDR3 length equals 14 residues. Germline V CDR1 and CDR2: DFQATT, SNEGSKA (reference sequence). The DNA of the CDR3 is TGCAGTGCTCTGGGACTAGACGAGCCCTACGGGCAGTACTTC. Encoded protein: CSALGLDEPYGQYF.

This clonotype has at least ten counts. The V and J genes are TRBV30 and TRBJ2-7, with D tentatively TRBD2 (6 bases). CDR1 is GTSNPN and CDR2 is SVGIG in the germline V gene (reference sequence). V was pared by 4 bases and J by 5 bases, with 12 bases between. The CDR3 has 12 residues. The CDR3 DNA follows: TGTGCCTGGACGACGGGAGCCAACGAGCAGTACTTC. Encoded protein: CAWTTGANEQYF.

The rearrangement links TRBV18 to TRBJ1-1; D gene unclear. CDR1 KGHSH and CDR2 LQKENI come from the germline V gene. The CDR3 is made up of 14 amino acids. V was trimmed by 2 bases and J by 2 bases, leaving 9 bases between them. CDR3 region: CASSPDPGNTEAFF. The CDR3 bases are TGTGCCAGCTCACCAGATCCGGGAAACACTGAAGCTTTCTTT.

In its sample, this clonotype was seen a few times. The rearrangement links TRBV14 to TRBJ1-2; D uncertain. The CDR3 is 14 amino acids. V was trimmed by 1 base and J by 8 bases, leaving 14 bases between them. The V gene's germline CDR1 is SGHDN and CDR2 FVKESK. The DNA of the CDR3 is TGTGCCAGCAGCCAAGTTTCTATAAGTCGGGGCTACACCTTC. Translation: CASSQVSISRGYTF.

This sequence joins TRBV2 and TRBJ2-3; 8 bases match TRBD2. The J segment lost 4 bases and the V segment lost 2 bases, leaving 8 bases of the junction unmatched. The germline V gene encodes CDR1 SNHLY and CDR2 FYNNEI. The CDR3 spans 16 residues. CDR3 in DNA: TGTGCCAGCAGTGAACTAGCGGGCAGCGGCGCAGATACGCAGTATTTT. Translating gives CASSELAGSGADTQYF.

This clonotype appeared a few times. The rearrangement uses TRBV9 and TRBJ2-1; 8 bases align to TRBD2. The CDR3 is made up of 13 amino acids. Germline lookup yields CDR1 SGDLS and CDR2 YYNGEE. Trimming at V came to 3 bases and at J to 9 bases, leaving 5 bases not matched to a gene. In DNA form, the CDR3 reads TGTGCCAGCAGCGCCGGGACTAGGAGTGAGCAGTTCTTC. It specifies CASSAGTRSEQFF.

This clonotype was counted at least ten times. The chain couples TRBV5-1 to TRBJ2-3; 11 bases align to TRBD2. The CDR3 loop spans 18 amino acids. Germline values: CDR1 SGHRS, CDR2 YFSETQ. After removal of 6 bases from V and 0 bases from J, the junction contained 12 bases not matched to a gene. This chain's CDR3 is CASTPGQGLAASTDTQYF. The DNA for the CDR3 is TGCGCCAGCACCCCGGGACAGGGACTAGCGGCTAGCACAGATACGCAGTATTTT.

This chain connects TRBV24-1 to TRBJ2-1; D is unresolved. V dropped 4 bases and J dropped 2 bases, with 11 bases sitting between them. CDR1 and CDR2 (germline): KGHDR, SFDVKD. There are 15 residues in the CDR3. The CDR3 protein is CATSEGFGTYNEQFF. The CDR3 nucleotides are TGTGCCACCAGTGAAGGGTTTGGGACCTACAATGAGCAGTTCTTC.